This is a list of T cell receptor beta chains from one sample in a study of shared clonotypes between healthy human individuals. Using immunoSEQ multiplex PCR, the repertoire was profiled, and TCRdb retains in-frame clones only, with some absent. The sample yields about 2.3 million clones, approximately 90% seen once. The source material was naive CD4+ T cells from PBMCs. All receptors come from a man between 18 and 35 years old in good health. Some clones in this sample may be carry-over from other donors' samples. CDR3s include the opening cysteine and the closing phenylalanine or tryptophan. The D gene is left open where the match is weak. The listing skips clone size in some rows; elsewhere it reads once, few, many or a size class.

TRBJ2-1	-	TRBV7-9	-	CASSPDPYNEQFF
TRBJ1-1	-	TRBV28	-	CASSSSTEAFF
TRBJ1-5	-	TRBV6-1	-	CASSESGYWGRDQPQHF
TRBJ2-2	-	TRBV7-3	-	CASSLEKGTVNTGELFF
TRBJ2-3	-	TRBV6-5	TRBD2	CASAPSGRGRDTQYF
TRBJ2-3	-	TRBV5-6	-	CASSLVAGFTDTQYF
TRBJ2-7	-	TRBV4-1	TRBD1	CASSPTDRGQYEQYF
TRBJ1-5	-	TRBV5-1	-	CASSLQGLGNQPQHF
TRBJ1-6	-	TRBV10-3	-	CAISRDAFNSPLHF
TRBJ2-3	-	TRBV7-7	TRBD1	CASSQGATSTDTQYF
TRBJ1-1	-	TRBV5-1	TRBD1	CASSTQGRGLNTEAFF
TRBJ1-1	once	TRBV5-4	-	CASSLGQGNGNTEAFF
TRBJ2-3	-	TRBV7-2	-	CASSSLGGQVDTQYF
TRBJ2-7	-	TRBV5-4	TRBD1	CASSFTGTGWGMLF
TRBJ2-1	-	TRBV2	TRBD1	CASSEEDRVHSEQFF
TRBJ1-1	-	TRBV6-6	TRBD1	CASSSGTGMNTEAFF
TRBJ2-7	-	TRBV18	-	CASSPRESHEQYF
TRBJ2-7	-	TRBV15	-	CATSGGRRSSSYEQYF
TRBJ1-1	-	TRBV7-6	-	CATIQWGRSTEAFF
TRBJ1-1	-	TRBV2	TRBD1	CASSESSAGQGASEAFF
TRBJ1-2	-	TRBV30	-	CAWSVKGYGYTF
TRBJ2-1	-	TRBV7-3	-	CASSPAVAGEQFF
TRBJ1-2	-	TRBV10-3	-	CAISGGSNYGYTF
-	-	TRBV5-1	-	CASSVPGTYEQYF
TRBJ1-1	-	TRBV19	-	CASSIESQQNTEAFF
TRBJ2-7	-	TRBV7-9	-	CASSPQGGQAPTYEQYF
TRBJ1-2	-	TRBV7-8	-	CASSLDWEGYTF
TRBJ2-1	-	TRBV4-2	-	CASSQGRLWANNEQFF
TRBJ2-7	-	TRBV18	-	CASSLGPSYEQYF
TRBJ1-1	-	TRBV2	-	CASSEDAPVAFF
TRBJ1-1	once	TRBV28	-	CASSPGNTEAFF
TRBJ1-4	few	TRBV5-1	-	CASSFLQVAGSEKLFF
TRBJ2-7	once	TRBV18	TRBD2	CASSPGLGTYEQYF
TRBJ1-2	-	TRBV7-8	TRBD1	CASSLTPRTGGNYGYTF
TRBJ2-1	-	TRBV19	TRBD1	CASSLGQGTEQFF
TRBJ1-5	once	TRBV7-2	-	CATRREHNQPQHF
TRBJ2-7	-	TRBV7-2	-	CASSFGRELSYEQYF
TRBJ1-1	-	TRBV4-3	-	CASSQVMNTEAFF
TRBJ1-1	-	TRBV30	-	CAWIGAGNTEAFF
TRBJ2-7	-	TRBV7-3	TRBD2	CASSPRGGSWYEQYF
TRBJ2-5	-	TRBV6-1	-	CASSERGETQYF
TRBJ1-1	-	TRBV27	TRBD1	CASSLSAGGVTEAFF
TRBJ1-1	-	TRBV7-3	-	CASSSKGGTEAFF